This TCR beta chain was sequenced in a study of cytomegalovirus exposure and HLA in healthy donors. Primers included in the PCR were 60 Vbeta and 13 Jbeta primers. TCRdb's copy holds only in-frame clones and misses some; the assay was immunoSEQ multiplex PCR. This sample carries tens of thousands of clones, approximately 79% of them seen once, and the ten largest clones take about 12%. General observations from the study: Excluded were some V segments that proved indistinguishable, including TRBV6-2 and TRBV6-3. A later analysis revealed that TCR association rates differed between HLA loci, peaking at DRB1 and bottoming out at HLA-C. Later analysis reportedly placed an Asian-associated ancestry cluster below the roughly 690-donor mean in N-insertions. There were a few CMV-associated chains whose specificity for CMV antigens was confirmed in vitro.

This CDR3 has 14 residues. Germline-derived CDR1 and CDR2 are SGHRS and YFSETQ. The V and J ends lost 0 bases and 9 bases respectively, with 12 bases between them. Remarks on this clone: Its antigen is still unknown.

Sequencing input: PBMCs. The clonotype was recovered from a woman in her 40s in good health and CMV-seropositive. This chain connects TRBV5-1 to TRBJ2-2; possible D gene TRBD2, 5 bases. The CDR3 here is CASSLGSGLRELFF. CDR3 nucleotide sequence: TGCGCCAGCAGCTTGGGCTCCGGACTCAGGGAGCTGTTTTTT.